The 18 T cell receptor beta chains below come from one sample, sequenced in a study of T cell responses to AZD1222 COVID-19 vaccine. Sequenced by immunoSEQ multiplex PCR; TCRdb stores in-frame clones only, minus some. The data contain around 130,000 clones, approximately 88% of them seen just once; the ten biggest clones take up around 8%. The sequenced sample was peripheral blood, obtained on day 0 of AZD1222 vaccination. All receptors derive from an adult in good health.

J is TRBJ2-3 and V is TRBV5-4; TRBD1 agrees at 10 bases. The CDR3 loop spans 15 amino acids. J lost 3 bases, V lost 4 bases, and 5 bases had no gene match. Germline lookup yields CDR1 SGHNT and CDR2 YYREEE (reference sequence). The CDR3 is CASSQGQGGTDTQYF. CDR3 in DNA: TGTGCCAGCAGCCAAGGACAGGGGGGAACAGATACGCAGTATTTT.

The V gene is TRBV4-1, the J gene TRBJ1-2, with 7 bases fitting TRBD1. The germline V gene encodes CDR1 MGHRA and CDR2 YSYEKL. The CDR3 extends over 16 amino acids. Trimming took 1 base from V and 4 from J; bases not matched to a gene: 9. The CDR3 reads CASSQGDRVIGYGYTF. The DNA for the CDR3 is TGCGCCAGCAGCCAAGGAGACAGGGTGATTGGCTATGGCTACACCTTC.

The J gene is TRBJ2-1, the V gene TRBV15, with D unclear. V was pared by 0 bases and J by 8 bases, with 5 bases between. The germline CDR1 and CDR2 sequences are LNHNV and YYDKDF (reference sequence). The CDR3 sequence is 12 residues long. Written as DNA, the CDR3 is TGTGCCACCAGCAGAGACCGCGATGAGCAGTTCTTC. This translates into CATSRDRDEQFF.

This clone was observed a handful of times. The chain carries TRBV7-9 and TRBJ2-4; the match to TRBD1 covers 8 bases. This CDR3 spans 15 amino acids. V lost 1 base to trimming and J lost 4 bases; unmatched junction nucleotides: 3. Germline assignment: CDR1 SEHNR and CDR2 FQNEAQ (reference sequence). CDR3 nucleotide sequence: TGTGCCAGCAGCTTAGAGGGACAGGCAAAAAACATTCAGTACTTC. This codes for CASSLEGQAKNIQYF.

The V gene is TRBV28, the J gene TRBJ1-4; tentatively, D is TRBD1 (6 bases). Germline values: CDR1 MDHEN, CDR2 SYDVKM. This CDR3 comprises 14 residues. V was cut by 1 base and J by 5 bases, with 8 bases left in between. Here the CDR3 reads CASSLSGVNEKLFF. The CDR3 bases are TGTGCCAGCAGTTTATCAGGGGTGAATGAAAAACTGTTTTTT.

The chain couples TRBV10-2 to TRBJ2-7; 10 bases fit TRBD2. V dropped 7 bases and J dropped 1; count of bases not matched to a gene: 10. The germline V gene encodes CDR1 WSHSY and CDR2 SAAADI. The CDR3 contains 16 residues. The CDR3 sequence: CASTTPRGLASYEQYF. The CDR3 coding sequence is TGCGCCAGCACCACCCCCAGGGGACTAGCGTCCTACGAGCAGTACTTC.

The sample holds a few counts of this clone. The chain uses TRBV6-5 and TRBJ2-7; 7 positions agree with TRBD1. V dropped 3 bases and J dropped 0; count of bases not matched to a gene: 5. The CDR3 loop spans 15 amino acids. Germline V gene sequence: CDR1 MNHEY, CDR2 SVGAGI. CDR3 coding DNA: TGTGCCAGCAGTTATACCCGACAGGGCTCCTACGAGCAGTACTTC. The encoded protein is CASSYTRQGSYEQYF.

This chain joins TRBV11-1 and TRBJ1-3, with D possibly TRBD1 on 6 matching bases. Trimming shortened V by 2 bases and J by 1 base, and 12 bases separated the two germline ends. Looked up from germline, CDR1 is SGHAT and CDR2 is FQDESV (reference sequence). The CDR3 runs to 16 residues. The CDR3 reads CASSLRGQPSGNTIYF. The DNA for the CDR3 is TGTGCCAGCAGCTTACGCGGACAGCCGTCTGGAAACACCATATATTTT.

The chain uses TRBV11-3 and TRBJ2-2; a weak D match, TRBD1 (5 bases). The V end was cut by 4 bases, the J end by 9 bases, with 15 bases between. In germline, CDR1 is SGHNT, CDR2 YENEEA. The CDR3 has 14 amino acids. The CDR3 loop is CASSSLSAGRELFF. The CDR3 nucleotides are TGTGCCAGCAGCTCACTCTCGGCAGGGAGGGAGCTGTTTTTT.

The chain carries TRBV6-6 and TRBJ2-7; perhaps D is TRBD1 or TRBD2 (5 bases each). The germline V gene encodes CDR1 MNHNY and CDR2 SVGAGI (reference sequence). The ends were cut back, 6 bases at V and 7 bases at J, with 10 bases in the middle. The CDR3 extends over 11 amino acids. The CDR3: CASSAWGEQYF. CDR3 nucleotide sequence: TGTGCCAGCAGCGCCTGGGGGGAGCAGTACTTC.

The chain recombines TRBV10-3 with TRBJ2-7, with D possibly being TRBD2 (7 bases). The germline gives CDR1 ENHRY, CDR2 SYGVKD. Trimming left V 10 bases short and J 7 bases short, with 35 bases between. CDR3 length: 18 amino acids. The CDR3 DNA is TGTGCCACCACCCCGGGACACTCTAGCGGCCCACCCCCGTCAGAGCAGTACTTC. It specifies CATTPGHSSGPPPSEQYF.

The genes are TRBV6-5 and TRBJ1-2; 8 bases align to TRBD1. Looked up from germline, CDR1 is MNHEY and CDR2 is SVGAGI. CDR3 length equals 14 residues. With 2 bases clipped from V and 7 bases from J, the junction kept 6 bases outside the gene matches. DNA of the CDR3: TGTGCCAGCAGTTACACCCAAACAGGGGGTGGCTACACCTTC. This codes for CASSYTQTGGGYTF.

As DNA, the CDR3 is TGTGCCAGCAGCTCCAGGACTAGCGGGTTTTATACTGAGCAGTTCTTC. Protein: CASSSRTSGFYTEQFF. The rearrangement joins TRBV7-9 to TRBJ2-1; 11 bases fit TRBD2. Germline V lookup: CDR1 SEHNR, CDR2 FQNEAQ (reference sequence). The CDR3 totals 16 residues. V lost 4 bases, J lost 9 bases, and 11 bases stayed unmatched.

This rearrangement joins TRBV15 to TRBJ1-2, with a tentative D call TRBD1 (6 bases). CDR3 length equals 16 residues. V was trimmed by 0 bases and J by 4 bases, leaving 15 bases between them. Germline CDR1 and CDR2: LNHNV and YYDKDF (reference sequence). The CDR3 DNA reads as TGTGCCACCAGCAGAGATGGGGGGCTCGGTACCTATGGCTACACCTTC. This sequence encodes CATSRDGGLGTYGYTF.

A single count supports this clone. The chain joins TRBV18 to TRBJ1-1; TRBD1 matches 9 bases. CDR3 length: 16 residues. The germline gives CDR1 KGHSH, CDR2 LQKENI. Trimming removed 3 bases from V and 1 base from J; junction bases left unmatched: 6. The CDR3, as DNA: TGTGCCAGCTCACCGGGACAGGGCGTTAGGAACACTGAAGCTTTCTTT. It is translated as CASSPGQGVRNTEAFF.

This clone has only one observation. CDR3 loop: CASSPDRMGTEAFF. CDR3 DNA sequence: TGTGCCAGCAGCCCGGACAGGATGGGGACTGAAGCTTTCTTT. The rearrangement joins TRBV11-2 to TRBJ1-1; 7 nucleotides line up with TRBD1. Per the germline V gene, CDR1 is SGHAT and CDR2 is FQNNGV. The CDR3 has 14 amino acids. V shed 5 bases, J shed 5 bases, and the junction held 8 bases outside the gene matches.

This clone was observed a few times. This chain connects TRBV5-1 to TRBJ2-7; 15 bases line up with TRBD2. Germline lookup yields CDR1 SGHRS and CDR2 YFSETQ. The V segment lost 4 bases and the J segment 1 base; nucleotides outside the gene matches: 3. The CDR3 runs to 16 residues. CDR3 nucleotides: TGCGCCAGCAGCCCGGGACTAGCGGGGGGATCCTACGAGCAGTACTTC. The encoded protein is CASSPGLAGGSYEQYF.

CDR3 protein: CASSFSGGTDTQYF. CDR3 in DNA: TGCGCCAGCAGCTTTAGCGGGGGCACAGATACGCAGTATTTT. This rearrangement joins TRBV5-1 to TRBJ2-3, with 8 positions matching TRBD2. Germline values: CDR1 SGHRS, CDR2 YFSETQ. Losses at the gene ends were 2 bases for V and 1 base for J; bases not matched to a gene: 0. The CDR3 runs to 14 residues. The full variable domain, with the rest looked up from reference TRBV5-1 and TRBJ2-3, is KAGVTQTPRYLIKTRGQQVTLSCSPISGHRSVSWYQQTPGQGLQFLFEYFSETQRNKGNFPGRFSGRQFSNSRSEMNVSTLELGDSALYLCASSFSGGTDTQYFGPGTRLTVL.